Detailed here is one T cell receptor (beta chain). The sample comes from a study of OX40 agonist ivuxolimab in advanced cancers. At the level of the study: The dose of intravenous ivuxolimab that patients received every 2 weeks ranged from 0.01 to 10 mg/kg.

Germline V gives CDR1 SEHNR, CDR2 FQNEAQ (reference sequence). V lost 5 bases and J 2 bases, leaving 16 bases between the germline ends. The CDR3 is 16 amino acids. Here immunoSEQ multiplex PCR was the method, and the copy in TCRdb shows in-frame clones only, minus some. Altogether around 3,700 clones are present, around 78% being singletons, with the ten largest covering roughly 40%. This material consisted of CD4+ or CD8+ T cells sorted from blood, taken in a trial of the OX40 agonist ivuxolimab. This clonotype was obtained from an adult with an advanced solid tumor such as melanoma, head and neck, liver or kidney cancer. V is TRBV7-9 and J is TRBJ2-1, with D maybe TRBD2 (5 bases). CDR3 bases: TGTGCCAGCAGCGCGGACTTACCTCCTCCCTACAATGAGCAGTTCTTC. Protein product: CASSADLPPPYNEQFF.